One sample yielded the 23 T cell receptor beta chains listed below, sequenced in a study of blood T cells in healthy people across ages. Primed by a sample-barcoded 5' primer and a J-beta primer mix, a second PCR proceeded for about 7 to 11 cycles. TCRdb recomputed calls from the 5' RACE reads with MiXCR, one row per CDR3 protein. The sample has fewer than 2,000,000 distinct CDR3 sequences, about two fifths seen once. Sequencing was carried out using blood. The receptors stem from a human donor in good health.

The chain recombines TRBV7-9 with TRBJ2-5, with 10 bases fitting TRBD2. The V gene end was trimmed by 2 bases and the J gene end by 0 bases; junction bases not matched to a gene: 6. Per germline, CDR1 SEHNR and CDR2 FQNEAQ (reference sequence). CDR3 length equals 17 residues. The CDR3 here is CASSLSRLAGDQETQYF. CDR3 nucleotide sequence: TGTGCCAGCAGCTTAAGTCGTCTAGCGGGGGACCAAGAGACCCAGTACTTC. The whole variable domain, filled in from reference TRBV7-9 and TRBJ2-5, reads DTGVSQNPRHKITKRGQNVTFRCDPISEHNRLYWYRQTLGQGPEFLTYFQNEAQLEKSRLLSDRFSAERPKGSFSTLEIQRTEQGDSAMYLCASSLSRLAGDQETQYFGPGTRLLVL.

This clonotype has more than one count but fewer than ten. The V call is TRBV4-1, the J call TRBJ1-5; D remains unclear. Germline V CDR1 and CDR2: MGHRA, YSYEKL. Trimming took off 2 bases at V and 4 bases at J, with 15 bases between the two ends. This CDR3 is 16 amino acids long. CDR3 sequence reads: CASSQPREYGNQPQHF. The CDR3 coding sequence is TGCGCCAGCAGCCAACCACGGGAGTACGGTAATCAGCCCCAGCATTTT.

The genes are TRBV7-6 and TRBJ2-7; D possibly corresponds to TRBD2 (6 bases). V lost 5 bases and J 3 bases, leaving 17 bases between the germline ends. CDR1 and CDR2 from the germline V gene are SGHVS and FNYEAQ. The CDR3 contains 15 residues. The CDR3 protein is CASSPSTGALYEQYF. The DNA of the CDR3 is TGTGCCAGCAGCCCATCAACGGGAGCCCTCTACGAGCAGTACTTC.

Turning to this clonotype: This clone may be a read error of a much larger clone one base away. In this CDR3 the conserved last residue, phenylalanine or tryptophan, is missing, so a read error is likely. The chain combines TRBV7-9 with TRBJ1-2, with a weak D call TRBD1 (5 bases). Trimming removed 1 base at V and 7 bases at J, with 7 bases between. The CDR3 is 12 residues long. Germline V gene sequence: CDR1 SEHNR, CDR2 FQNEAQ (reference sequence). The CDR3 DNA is TGTGCCAGCAGCTTAGGGGGCTTTGGCTACACCTCC. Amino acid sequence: CASSLGGFGYTS.

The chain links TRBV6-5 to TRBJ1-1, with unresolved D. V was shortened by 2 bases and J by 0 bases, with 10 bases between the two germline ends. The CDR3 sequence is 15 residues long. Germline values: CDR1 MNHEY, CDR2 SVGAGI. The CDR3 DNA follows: TGTGCCAGCAGTTACGGTCAGCACATGAACACTGAAGCTTTCTTT. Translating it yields CASSYGQHMNTEAFF.

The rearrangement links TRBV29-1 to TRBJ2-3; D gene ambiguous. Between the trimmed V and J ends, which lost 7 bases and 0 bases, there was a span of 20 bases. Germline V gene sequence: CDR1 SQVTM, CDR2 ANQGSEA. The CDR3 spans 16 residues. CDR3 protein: CSGNRGGVLSTDTQYF. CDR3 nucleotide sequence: TGCAGCGGTAACCGAGGTGGGGTGCTAAGCACAGATACGCAGTATTTT.

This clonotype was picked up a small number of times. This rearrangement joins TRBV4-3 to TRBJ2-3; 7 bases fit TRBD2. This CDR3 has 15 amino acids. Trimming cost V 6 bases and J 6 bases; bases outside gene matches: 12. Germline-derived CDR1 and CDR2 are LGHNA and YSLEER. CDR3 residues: CASRERGGGGDTQYF. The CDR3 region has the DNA TGCGCCAGCAGGGAGCGGGGCGGGGGAGGTGATACGCAGTATTTT.

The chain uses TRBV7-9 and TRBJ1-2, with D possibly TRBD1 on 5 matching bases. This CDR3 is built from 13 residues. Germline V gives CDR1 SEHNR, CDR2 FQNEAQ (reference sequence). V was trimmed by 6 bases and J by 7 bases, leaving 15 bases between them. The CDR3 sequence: CASSSGPSGGYTF. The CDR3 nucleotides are TGTGCCAGCAGTTCGGGGCCAAGTGGTGGCTACACCTTC.

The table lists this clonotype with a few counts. Here the CDR3 reads CASSFSPNEKLFF. For the CDR3, the DNA is TGTGCCAGCAGCTTTTCCCCTAATGAAAAACTGTTTTTT. This sequence joins TRBV7-2 and TRBJ1-4, with D unclear. The CDR3 covers 13 residues. The germline CDR1 and CDR2 sequences are SGHTA and FQGNSA. V was cut by 3 bases and J by 3 bases, with 5 bases left in between.

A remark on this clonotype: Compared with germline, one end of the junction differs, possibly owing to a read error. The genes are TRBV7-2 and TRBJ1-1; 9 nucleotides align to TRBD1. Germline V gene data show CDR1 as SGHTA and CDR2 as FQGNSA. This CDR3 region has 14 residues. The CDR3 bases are TGTGCCAGCAGCTTTGACAGGGGGAACACTGAAGCTTACTTT. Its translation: CASSFDRGNTEAYF.

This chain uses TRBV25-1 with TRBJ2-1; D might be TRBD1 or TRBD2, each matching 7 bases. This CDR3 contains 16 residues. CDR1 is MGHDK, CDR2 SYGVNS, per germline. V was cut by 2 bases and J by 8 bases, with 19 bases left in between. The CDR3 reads CASSEPTDREGDEQFF. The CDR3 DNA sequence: TGTGCCAGCAGTGAACCAACCGACAGGGAGGGCGATGAGCAGTTCTTC.

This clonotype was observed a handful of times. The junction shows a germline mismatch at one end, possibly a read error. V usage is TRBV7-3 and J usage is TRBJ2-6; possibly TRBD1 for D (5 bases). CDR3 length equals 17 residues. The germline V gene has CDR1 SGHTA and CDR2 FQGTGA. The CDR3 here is CASSQTALSSGANVRTF. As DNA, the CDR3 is TGTGCCAGCAGCCAGACAGCATTAAGCTCTGGGGCCAACGTCCGGACTTTC. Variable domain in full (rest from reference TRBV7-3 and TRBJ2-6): GAGVSQTPSNKVTEKGKYVELRCDPISGHTALYWYRQSLGQGPEFLIYFQGTGAADDSGLPNDRFFAVRPEGSVSTLKIQRTERGDSAVYLCASSQTALSSGANVRTFGAGSRLTVL.

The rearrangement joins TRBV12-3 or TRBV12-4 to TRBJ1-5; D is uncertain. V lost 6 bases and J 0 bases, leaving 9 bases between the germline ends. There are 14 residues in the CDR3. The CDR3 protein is CASSRRYSNQPQHF. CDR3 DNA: TGTGCCAGCAGCCGAAGATATAGCAATCAGCCCCAGCATTTT.

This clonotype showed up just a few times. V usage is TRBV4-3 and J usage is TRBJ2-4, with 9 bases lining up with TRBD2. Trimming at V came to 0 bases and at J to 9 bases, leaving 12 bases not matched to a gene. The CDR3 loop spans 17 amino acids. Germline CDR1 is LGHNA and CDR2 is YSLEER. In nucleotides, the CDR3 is TGCGCCAGCAGCCAAGAGCTCCAGCGGGAGGTACCAGGCATTCAGTACTTC. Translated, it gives CASSQELQREVPGIQYF.

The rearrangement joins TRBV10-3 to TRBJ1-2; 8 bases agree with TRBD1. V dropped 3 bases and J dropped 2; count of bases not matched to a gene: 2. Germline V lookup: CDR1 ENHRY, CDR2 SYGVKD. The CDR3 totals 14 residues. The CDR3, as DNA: TGTGCCATCAGTGACGGGACAGGAAACTATGGCTACACCTTC. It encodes CAISDGTGNYGYTF.

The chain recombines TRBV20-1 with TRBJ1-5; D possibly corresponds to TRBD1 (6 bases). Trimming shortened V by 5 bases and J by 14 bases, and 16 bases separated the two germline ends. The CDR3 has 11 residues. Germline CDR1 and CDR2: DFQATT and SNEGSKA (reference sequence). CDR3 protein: CSASFGTRKHF. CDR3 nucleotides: TGCAGTGCTTCTTTTGGGACACGGAAGCATTTT.

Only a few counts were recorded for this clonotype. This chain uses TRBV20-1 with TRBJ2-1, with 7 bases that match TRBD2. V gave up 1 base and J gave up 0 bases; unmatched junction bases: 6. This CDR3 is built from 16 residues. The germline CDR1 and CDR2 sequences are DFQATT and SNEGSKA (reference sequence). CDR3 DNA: TGCAGTGCTAGAGGGGGAGGGGCGGACTCCTACAATGAGCAGTTCTTC. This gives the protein CSARGGGADSYNEQFF.

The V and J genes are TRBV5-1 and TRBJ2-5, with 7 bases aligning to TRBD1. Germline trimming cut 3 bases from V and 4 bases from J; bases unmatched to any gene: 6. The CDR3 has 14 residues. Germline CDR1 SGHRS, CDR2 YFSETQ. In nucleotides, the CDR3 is TGCGCCAGCAGCTCTACTACAGGGGTAGAGACCCAGTACTTC. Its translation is CASSSTTGVETQYF.

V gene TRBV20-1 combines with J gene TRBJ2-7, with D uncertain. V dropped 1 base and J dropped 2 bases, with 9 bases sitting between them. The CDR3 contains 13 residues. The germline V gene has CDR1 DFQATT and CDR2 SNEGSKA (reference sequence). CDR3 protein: CSARVLNPYEQYF. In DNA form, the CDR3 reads TGCAGTGCTAGAGTCCTAAACCCCTACGAGCAGTACTTC.

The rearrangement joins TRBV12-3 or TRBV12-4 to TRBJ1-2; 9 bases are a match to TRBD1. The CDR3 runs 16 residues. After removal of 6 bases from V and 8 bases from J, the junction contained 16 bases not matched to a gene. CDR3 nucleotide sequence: TGTGCCAGCAGCCCGACTTACAGGGGGCGGATTTCCGGCTACACCTTC. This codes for CASSPTYRGRISGYTF.

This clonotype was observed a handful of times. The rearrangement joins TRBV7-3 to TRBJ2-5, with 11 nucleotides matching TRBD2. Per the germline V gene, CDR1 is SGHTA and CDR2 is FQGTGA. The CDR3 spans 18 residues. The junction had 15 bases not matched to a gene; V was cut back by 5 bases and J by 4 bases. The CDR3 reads CASSPRPLLAGGRETQYF. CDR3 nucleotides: TGTGCCAGCAGCCCAAGGCCCCTCCTAGCGGGGGGTAGAGAGACCCAGTACTTC.

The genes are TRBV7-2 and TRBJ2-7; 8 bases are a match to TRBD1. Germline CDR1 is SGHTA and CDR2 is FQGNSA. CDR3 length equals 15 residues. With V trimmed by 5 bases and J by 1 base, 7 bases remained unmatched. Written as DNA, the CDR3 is TGTGCCAGCAGCAGCATCCGGGACAGGTCCTACGAGCAGTACTTC. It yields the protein CASSSIRDRSYEQYF.

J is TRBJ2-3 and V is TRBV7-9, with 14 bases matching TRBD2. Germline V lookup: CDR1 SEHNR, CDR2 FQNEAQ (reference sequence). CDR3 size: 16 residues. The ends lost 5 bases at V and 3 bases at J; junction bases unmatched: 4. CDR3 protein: CASSRGLAGETDTQYF. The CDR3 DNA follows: TGTGCCAGCAGCAGGGGACTAGCGGGGGAAACAGATACGCAGTATTTT. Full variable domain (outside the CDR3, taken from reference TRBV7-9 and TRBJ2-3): DTGVSQNPRHKITKRGQNVTFRCDPISEHNRLYWYRQTLGQGPEFLTYFQNEAQLEKSRLLSDRFSAERPKGSFSTLEIQRTEQGDSAMYLCASSRGLAGETDTQYFGPGTRLTVL.